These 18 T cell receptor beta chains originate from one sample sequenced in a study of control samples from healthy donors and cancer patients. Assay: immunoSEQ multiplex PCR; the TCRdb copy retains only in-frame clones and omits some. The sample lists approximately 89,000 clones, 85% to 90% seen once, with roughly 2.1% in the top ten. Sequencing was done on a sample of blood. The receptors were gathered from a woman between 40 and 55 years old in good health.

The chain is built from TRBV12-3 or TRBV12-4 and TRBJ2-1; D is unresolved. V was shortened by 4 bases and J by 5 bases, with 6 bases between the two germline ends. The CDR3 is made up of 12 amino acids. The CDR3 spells CASSSQNNEQFF. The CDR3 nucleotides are TGTGCCAGCAGTTCACAGAACAATGAGCAGTTCTTC.

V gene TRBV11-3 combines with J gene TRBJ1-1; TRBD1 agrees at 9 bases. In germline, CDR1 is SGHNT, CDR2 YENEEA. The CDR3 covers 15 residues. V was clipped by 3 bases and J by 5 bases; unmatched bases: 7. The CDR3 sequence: CASSLGQGGRTEAFF. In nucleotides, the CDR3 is TGTGCCAGCAGCTTGGGACAGGGAGGGAGGACTGAAGCTTTCTTT.

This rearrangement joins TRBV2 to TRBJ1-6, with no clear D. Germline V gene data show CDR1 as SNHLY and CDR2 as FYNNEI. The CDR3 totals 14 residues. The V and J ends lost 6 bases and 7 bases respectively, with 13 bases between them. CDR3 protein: CASSPTAANSPLHF. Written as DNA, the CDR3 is TGTGCCAGCAGCCCGACCGCGGCGAATTCACCCCTCCACTTT.

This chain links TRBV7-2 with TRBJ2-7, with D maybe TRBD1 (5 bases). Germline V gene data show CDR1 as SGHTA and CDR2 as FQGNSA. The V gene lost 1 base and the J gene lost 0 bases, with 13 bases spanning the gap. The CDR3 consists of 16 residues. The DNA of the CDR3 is TGTGCCAGCAGCTTAGTCGCAGGACACAACTCCTACGAGCAGTACTTC. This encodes CASSLVAGHNSYEQYF. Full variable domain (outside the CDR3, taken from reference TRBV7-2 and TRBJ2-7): GAGVSQSPSNKVTEKGKDVELRCDPISGHTALYWYRQSLGQGLEFLIYFQGNSAPDKSGLPSDRFSAERTGGSVSTLTIQRTQQEDSAVYLCASSLVAGHNSYEQYFGPGTRLTVT.

CDR3 bases: TGTGCCAGCAGTAGGACCTCCGATGGGGATGGCTACACCTTC. Its protein is CASSRTSDGDGYTF. The chain couples TRBV2 to TRBJ1-2, with no clear D. Germline loops: CDR1 SNHLY, CDR2 FYNNEI. Deletions cut 5 bases from V and 6 bases from J, with 16 bases between. This CDR3 has 14 residues.

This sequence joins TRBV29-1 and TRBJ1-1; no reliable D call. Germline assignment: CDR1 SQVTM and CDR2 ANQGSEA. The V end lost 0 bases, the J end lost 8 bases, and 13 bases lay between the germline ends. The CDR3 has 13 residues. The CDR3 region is CSVEDIGLGEAFF. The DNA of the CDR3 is TGCAGCGTTGAAGATATAGGACTGGGGGAAGCTTTCTTT.

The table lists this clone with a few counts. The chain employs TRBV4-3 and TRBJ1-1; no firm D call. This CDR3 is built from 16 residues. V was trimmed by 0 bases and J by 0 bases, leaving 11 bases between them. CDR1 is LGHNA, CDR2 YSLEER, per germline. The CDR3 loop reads CASSQDPAGMNTEAFF. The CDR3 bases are TGCGCCAGCAGCCAAGATCCTGCGGGAATGAACACTGAAGCTTTCTTT.

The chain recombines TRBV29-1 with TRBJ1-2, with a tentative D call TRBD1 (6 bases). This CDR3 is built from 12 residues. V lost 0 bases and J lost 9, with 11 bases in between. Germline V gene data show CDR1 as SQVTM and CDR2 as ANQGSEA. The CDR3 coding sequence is TGCAGCGTTGAAGAACAGGGTTTGAGCTACACCTTC. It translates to CSVEEQGLSYTF.

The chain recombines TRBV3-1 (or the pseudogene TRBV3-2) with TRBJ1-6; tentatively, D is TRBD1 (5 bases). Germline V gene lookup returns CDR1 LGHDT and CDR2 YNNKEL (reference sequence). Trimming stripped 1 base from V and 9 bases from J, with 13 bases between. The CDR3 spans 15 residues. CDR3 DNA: TGTGCCAGCAGCCAAGGGGGCACAAGAACTTCACCCCTCCACTTT. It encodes CASSQGGTRTSPLHF.

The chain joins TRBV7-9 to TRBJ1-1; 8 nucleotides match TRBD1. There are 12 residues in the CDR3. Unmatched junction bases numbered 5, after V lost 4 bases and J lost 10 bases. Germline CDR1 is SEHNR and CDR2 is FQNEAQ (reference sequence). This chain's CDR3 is CASSSPQGGAFF. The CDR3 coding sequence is TGTGCCAGCAGCTCACCACAGGGGGGAGCTTTCTTT.

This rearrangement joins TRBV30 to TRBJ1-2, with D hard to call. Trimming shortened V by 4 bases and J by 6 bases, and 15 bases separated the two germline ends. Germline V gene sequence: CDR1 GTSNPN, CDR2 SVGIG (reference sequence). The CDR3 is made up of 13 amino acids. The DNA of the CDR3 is TGTGCCTGGACGTTTTTGGCGTCCGATGGCTACACCTTC. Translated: CAWTFLASDGYTF.

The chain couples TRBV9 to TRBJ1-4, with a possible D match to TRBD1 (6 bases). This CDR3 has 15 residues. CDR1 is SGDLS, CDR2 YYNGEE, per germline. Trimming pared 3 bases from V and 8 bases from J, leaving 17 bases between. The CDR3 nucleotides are TGTGCCAGCAGCGCCCCGGGAGCCAGGGGAGAAAAACTGTTTTTT. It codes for CASSAPGARGEKLFF.

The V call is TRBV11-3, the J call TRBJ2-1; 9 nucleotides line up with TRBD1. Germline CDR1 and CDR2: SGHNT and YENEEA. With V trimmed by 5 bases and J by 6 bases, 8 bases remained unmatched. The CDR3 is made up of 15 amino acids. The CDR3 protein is CASSPGGTGFNEQFF. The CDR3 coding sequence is TGTGCCAGCAGCCCCGGGGGGACAGGGTTCAATGAGCAGTTCTTC. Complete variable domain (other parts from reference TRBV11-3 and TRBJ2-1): EAGVVQSPRYKIIEKKQPVAFWCNPISGHNTLYWYLQNLGQGPELLIRYENEEAVDDSQLPKDRFSAERLKGVDSTLKIQPAELGDSAVYLCASSPGGTGFNEQFFGPGTRLTVL.

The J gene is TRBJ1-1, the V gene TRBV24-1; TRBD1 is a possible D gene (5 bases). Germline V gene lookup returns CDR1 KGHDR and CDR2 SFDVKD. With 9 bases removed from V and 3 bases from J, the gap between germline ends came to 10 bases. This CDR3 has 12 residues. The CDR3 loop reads CATAGEYTEAFF. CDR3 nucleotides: TGTGCCACCGCGGGGGAATACACTGAAGCTTTCTTT.

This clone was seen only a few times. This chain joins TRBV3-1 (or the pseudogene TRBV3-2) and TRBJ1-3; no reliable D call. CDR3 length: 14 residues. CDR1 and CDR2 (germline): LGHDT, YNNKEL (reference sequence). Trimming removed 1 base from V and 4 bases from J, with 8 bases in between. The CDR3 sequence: CASSQGRIGNTIYF. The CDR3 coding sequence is TGTGCCAGCAGCCAAGGCAGGATAGGAAACACCATATATTTT.

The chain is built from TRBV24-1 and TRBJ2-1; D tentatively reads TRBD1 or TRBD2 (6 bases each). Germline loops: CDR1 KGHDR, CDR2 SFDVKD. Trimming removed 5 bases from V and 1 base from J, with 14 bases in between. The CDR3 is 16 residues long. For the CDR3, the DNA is TGTGCCACCAGTGCGCCGGGGGCGGTGTCCTACAATGAGCAGTTCTTC. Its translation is CATSAPGAVSYNEQFF.

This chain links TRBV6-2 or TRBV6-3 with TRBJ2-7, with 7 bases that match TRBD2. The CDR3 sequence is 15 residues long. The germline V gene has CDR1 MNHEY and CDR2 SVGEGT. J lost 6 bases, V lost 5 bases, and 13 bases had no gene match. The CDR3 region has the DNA TGTGCCAGCAGTCTTAGGACTAGTGGTCTTGGCGAGCAGTACTTC. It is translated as CASSLRTSGLGEQYF.

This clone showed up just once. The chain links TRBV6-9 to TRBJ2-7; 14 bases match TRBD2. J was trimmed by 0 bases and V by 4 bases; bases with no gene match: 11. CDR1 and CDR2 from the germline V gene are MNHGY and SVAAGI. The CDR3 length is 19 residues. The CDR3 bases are TGTGCCAGCAGTTTTTCGCGACTAGCGGGGGGGCCGGGCTCCTACGAGCAGTACTTC. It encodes CASSFSRLAGGPGSYEQYF.